Shown below are 12 T cell receptor beta chains from a single sample sequenced in a study of T cell clonality in common variable immunodeficiency. Regarding the study as a whole: Fewer deletions and N-nucleotide insertions were reportedly seen in common variable immunodeficiency TCR beta sequences.

Repertoires were generated with immunoSEQ multiplex PCR, while TCRdb's copy carries only in-frame clones and drops some. This repertoire holds under 20,000 clones, and none appear only once. Antigen specificity for these receptors is unknown. The material sequenced was peripheral blood mononuclear cells. These receptor sequences come from a human donor with common variable immunodeficiency.

This clone showed up just a few times. The read gets to within 3 residues of the CDR3 end, and the germline J gene fills in the rest. The chain combines TRBV19 with TRBJ2-5, with D unresolved. The V gene lost 1 base and the J gene lost 1 base, with 7 bases spanning the gap. This CDR3 has 14 residues. Germline assignment: CDR1 LNHDA and CDR2 SQIVND (reference sequence). The CDR3 region is CASSIGAIQETQYF. Partial CDR3 DNA: TGTGCCAGTAGTATAGGCGCCATCCAAGAGACC. The full variable domain, in which reference TRBV19 and TRBJ2-5 provide the parts outside the CDR3, is DGGITQSPKYLFRKEGQNVTLSCEQNLNHDAMYWYRQDPGQGLRLIYYSQIVNDFQKGDIAEGYSVSREKKESFPLTVTSAQKNPTAFYLCASSIGAIQETQYFGPGTRLLVL.

This clone was detected many times. The read comes to an end 3 residues before the CDR3 does, leaving the germline J gene to fill in the end. The chain combines TRBV11-2 with TRBJ2-7; no definite D call. V was clipped by 4 bases and J by 5 bases, with 12 bases between them. CDR1 and CDR2 (germline): SGHAT, FQNNGV. This CDR3 region has 13 residues. CDR3 DNA (partial): TGTGCCAGCAGCTCACTTTTCAAGCACGAG. This sequence encodes CASSSLFKHE. The full CDR3 reads CASSSLFKHEQYF.

About this clone itself: Coverage ceases 3 residues before the CDR3 finishes, and the germline J gene fills in the end. The chain couples TRBV20-1 to TRBJ2-7; 7 bases are shared with TRBD1. Germline V CDR1 and CDR2: DFQATT, SNEGSKA (reference sequence). The CDR3 sequence is 14 residues long. V trimming: 6 bases; J trimming: 2 bases; junction bases outside the gene matches: 10. The DNA read from the CDR3 is TGCAGTGCCTTCGGCGTGACAGGGACCTACGAG. Amino acid sequence: CSAFGVTGTYE. The entire CDR3 is CSAFGVTGTYEQYF.

Only a few counts were recorded for this clone. The read stops 3 residues short of the end of the CDR3; the missing end is completed from the germline J gene. The V gene is TRBV7-9, the J gene TRBJ2-7; 7 bases are shared with TRBD2. This CDR3 region has 13 residues. From germline, CDR1 is SEHNR and CDR2 FQNEAQ (reference sequence). V lost 5 bases to trimming and J lost 3 bases; unmatched junction nucleotides: 4. The CDR3 sequence is CASSPRDYYEQYF. The sequenced part of the CDR3 DNA is TGTGCCAGCAGCCCCCGGGACTACTACGAG.

As regards this clone: From the germline J gene comes the end of the CDR3, since the read stops 3 residues before it. The chain has TRBV5-5 and TRBJ2-2; 7 nucleotides match TRBD1. V shed 4 bases, J shed 7 bases, and the junction held 10 bases outside the gene matches. Germline loops: CDR1 SGHKS, CDR2 YYEKEE (reference sequence). The CDR3 extends over 15 amino acids. The part of the CDR3 DNA that was read is TGTGCCAGCAGCCAGGGGGTTGGGCTTTTCGGGGAG. This encodes CASSQGVGLFGE. The entire CDR3 is CASSQGVGLFGELFF.

In its sample, this clone was seen many times. CDR3 residues: CAWRTGTYNEQFF. Incomplete CDR3 DNA: TGTGCCTGGAGGACGGGGACCTACAATGAG. V gene TRBV30 combines with J gene TRBJ2-1; tentatively, D is TRBD2 (5 bases). The CDR3 goes on 3 residues after the read ends, and that part is filled in from the germline J gene. CDR1 GTSNPN and CDR2 SVGIG come from the germline V gene (reference sequence). This CDR3 contains 13 residues. Trimming pared 3 bases from V and 2 bases from J, leaving 8 bases between.

On this clone: The CDR3 extends 3 residues past the end of the read, so its final part is completed from the germline J gene. This chain links TRBV19 with TRBJ1-3; possible D gene TRBD1, 5 bases. This CDR3 is built from 16 residues. Trimming removed 7 bases at V and 5 bases at J, with 21 bases between. CDR1 is LNHDA and CDR2 is SQIVND in the germline V gene (reference sequence). CDR3 bases read: TGTGCCAGTAAAGAAAGGGGAAACTCCTACAGAAACACC. Translated, it gives CASKERGNSYRNT. The full-length CDR3 reads as CASKERGNSYRNTIYF.

This clone was counted a few times. The read is 3 residues too short to cover the CDR3 end, so that end is filled in from the germline J gene. The chain combines TRBV18 with TRBJ2-7, with 11 bases matching TRBD2. The CDR3 sequence is 15 residues long. CDR1 and CDR2 (germline): KGHSH, LQKENI. The J segment lost 3 bases and the V segment lost 3 bases, leaving 4 bases of the junction unmatched. CDR3: CASSPAGTSGYEQYF. The CDR3 bases that were read are TGTGCCAGCTCACCGGCCGGGACTAGCGGCTACGAG.

This clone has just a few counts. The read stops 3 residues short of the end of the CDR3; the missing end is completed from the germline J gene. The V and J genes are TRBV19 and TRBJ1-1; D remains ambiguous. The CDR3 runs to 14 residues. Germline loops: CDR1 LNHDA, CDR2 SQIVND (reference sequence). The CDR3 region is CASSGVGRDTLAFF. The covered CDR3 bases are TGTGCCAGTAGTGGTGTAGGCCGTGACACTCTG.

This clone was picked up a small number of times. The CDR3 is cut off 3 residues early in the read; its end comes from the germline J gene. The V and J genes are TRBV7-9 and TRBJ2-1; 10 bases line up with TRBD2. The CDR3 runs 13 residues. Germline V lookup: CDR1 SEHNR, CDR2 FQNEAQ (reference sequence). J lost 2 bases, V lost 10 bases, and 2 bases had no gene match. CDR3 residues: CATSGRTYNEQFF. CDR3 DNA, as far as it was read: TGTGCCACTAGCGGGAGAACCTACAATGAG. Drawing the rest from reference TRBV7-9 and TRBJ2-1, the complete variable domain is DTGVSQNPRHKITKRGQNVTFRCDPISEHNRLYWYRQTLGQGPEFLTYFQNEAQLEKSRLLSDRFSAERPKGSFSTLEIQRTEQGDSAMYLCATSGRTYNEQFFGPGTRLTVL.

Concerning this clone itself: The read ends 3 residues before the CDR3 terminus; that terminus is restored from the germline J gene. This chain connects TRBV19 to TRBJ1-6; D not certain. Germline V CDR1 and CDR2: LNHDA, SQIVND (reference sequence). The CDR3 spans 16 residues. With 5 bases removed from V and 1 base from J, the gap between germline ends came to 12 bases. The chain's CDR3 is CASSASVVSYNSPLHF. Incomplete CDR3 DNA: TGTGCCAGTAGTGCCTCCGTAGTTTCCTATAATTCACCC.

A few counts support this clone. The CDR3 end lies 3 residues beyond the end of the read and is filled in from the germline J gene. This chain links TRBV13 with TRBJ2-7, with 9 bases fitting TRBD2. V shed 3 bases and J 2 bases; nucleotides not matched to a gene: 5. Germline V lookup: CDR1 PRHDT, CDR2 FYEKMQ (reference sequence). This CDR3 is 15 amino acids long. The CDR3 spells CASSFGSGGTYEQYF. CDR3 bases read: TGTGCCAGCAGCTTTGGTAGCGGGGGAACCTACGAG.